This T cell receptor beta chain was captured in a study of T cell responses to AZD1222 COVID-19 vaccine. Study results and limitations: Compared with day 0, the breadth and depth of the Spike-specific TCR repertoire rose significantly after two doses of AZD1222.

The CDR3 length is 16 residues. Germline-derived CDR1 and CDR2 are SGHTA and FQGNSA. The ends lost 4 bases at V and 10 bases at J; junction bases unmatched: 12. In the case of this clone: What it binds is not known.

The table came from immunoSEQ multiplex PCR; TCRdb's copy has only in-frame clones and leaves some out. The sample shows 120,000 or so clones, roughly nine tenths of them seen only once. The sample consisted of peripheral blood, taken on day 0 of AZD1222 vaccination. This receptor was obtained from an adult in good health. The V call is TRBV7-2, the J call TRBJ2-1; 11 nucleotides line up with TRBD2. This CDR3 is CASSSTGGLAGGEQFF. The CDR3 coding sequence is TGTGCCAGCAGCTCGACCGGGGGTCTAGCGGGAGGCGAGCAGTTCTTC. Variable domain in full (rest from reference TRBV7-2 and TRBJ2-1): GAGVSQSPSNKVTEKGKDVELRCDPISGHTALYWYRQSLGQGLEFLIYFQGNSAPDKSGLPSDRFSAERTGGSVSTLTIQRTQQEDSAVYLCASSSTGGLAGGEQFFGPGTRLTVL.